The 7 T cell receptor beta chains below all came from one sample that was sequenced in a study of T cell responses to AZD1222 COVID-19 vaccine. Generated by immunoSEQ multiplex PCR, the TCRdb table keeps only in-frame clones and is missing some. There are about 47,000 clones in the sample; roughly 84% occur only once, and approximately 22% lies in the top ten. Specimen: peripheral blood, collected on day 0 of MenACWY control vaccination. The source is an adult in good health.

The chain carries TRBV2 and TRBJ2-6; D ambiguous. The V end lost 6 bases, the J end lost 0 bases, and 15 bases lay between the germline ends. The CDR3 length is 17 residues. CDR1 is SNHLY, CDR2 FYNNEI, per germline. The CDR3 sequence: CASRNVLGSSGANVLTF. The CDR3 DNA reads TGTGCCAGCAGGAATGTGTTGGGTAGCTCTGGGGCCAACGTCCTGACTTTC. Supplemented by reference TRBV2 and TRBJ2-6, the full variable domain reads EPEVTQTPSHQVTQMGQEVILRCVPISNHLYFYWYRQILGQKVEFLVSFYNNEISEKSEIFDDQFSVERPDGSNFTLKIRSTKLEDSAMYFCASRNVLGSSGANVLTFGAGSRLTVL.

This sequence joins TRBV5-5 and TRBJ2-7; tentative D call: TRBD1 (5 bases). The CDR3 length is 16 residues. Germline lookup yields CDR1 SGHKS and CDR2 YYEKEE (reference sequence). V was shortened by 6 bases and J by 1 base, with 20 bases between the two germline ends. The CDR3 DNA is TGTGCCAGCACACTCATTGCTTCGACAGTTTCCTACGAGCAGTACTTC. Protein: CASTLIASTVSYEQYF.

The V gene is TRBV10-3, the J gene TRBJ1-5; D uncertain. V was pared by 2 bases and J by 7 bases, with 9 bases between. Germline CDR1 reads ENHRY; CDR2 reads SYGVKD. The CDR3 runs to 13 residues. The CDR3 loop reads CAISEDGSQPQHF. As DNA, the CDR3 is TGTGCCATCAGTGAGGATGGGTCCCAGCCCCAGCATTTT.

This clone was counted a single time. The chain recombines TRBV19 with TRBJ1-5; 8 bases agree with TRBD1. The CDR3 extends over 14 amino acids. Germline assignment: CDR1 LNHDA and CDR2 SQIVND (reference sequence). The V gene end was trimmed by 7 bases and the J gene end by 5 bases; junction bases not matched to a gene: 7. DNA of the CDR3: TGTGCCAGTATCTACGGACAGGGCTATCAGCCCCAGCATTTT. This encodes CASIYGQGYQPQHF.

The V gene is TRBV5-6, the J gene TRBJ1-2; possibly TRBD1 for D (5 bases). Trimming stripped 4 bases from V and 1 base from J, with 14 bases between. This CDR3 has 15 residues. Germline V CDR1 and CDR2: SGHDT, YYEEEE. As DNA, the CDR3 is TGTGCCAGCAGCCTGGGGACCGCAAATAACTATGGCTACACCTTC. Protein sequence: CASSLGTANNYGYTF.

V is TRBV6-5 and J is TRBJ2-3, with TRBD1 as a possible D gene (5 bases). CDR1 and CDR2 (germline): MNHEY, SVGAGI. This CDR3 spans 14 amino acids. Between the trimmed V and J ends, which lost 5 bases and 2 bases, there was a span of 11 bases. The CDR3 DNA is TGTGCCAGCAGTCCGGACACATACACAGATACGCAGTATTTT. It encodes CASSPDTYTDTQYF.

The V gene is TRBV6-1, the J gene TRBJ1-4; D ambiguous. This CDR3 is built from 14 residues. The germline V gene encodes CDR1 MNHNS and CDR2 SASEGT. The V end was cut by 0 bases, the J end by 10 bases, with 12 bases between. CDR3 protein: CASSEAIMVGKLFF. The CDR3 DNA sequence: TGTGCCAGCAGTGAAGCGATTATGGTCGGAAAACTGTTTTTT.